This T cell receptor (beta chain) stems from a study of blood T cell repertoires in COVID-19. V dropped 4 bases and J dropped 1 base, with 7 bases sitting between them. The length of the CDR3 is 13 residues. This clone was counted once. The data were produced by immunoSEQ multiplex PCR, yet TCRdb's version contains in-frame clones alone and is incomplete. The profile shows some 300,000 clones, roughly 86% of them singletons. Participant reports of clinical history set cohort assignment. Sequenced: PBMCs or T cells enriched from blood (not recorded which). V gene TRBV12-3 or TRBV12-4 combines with J gene TRBJ1-1; tentatively, D is TRBD1 (6 bases). The sequence was collected from a woman between 45 and 60 years old who had been exposed to COVID-19. CDR3 protein: CASSSTGNTEAFF. The CDR3 region has the DNA TGTGCCAGCAGTTCGACAGGGAACACTGAAGCTTTCTTT.